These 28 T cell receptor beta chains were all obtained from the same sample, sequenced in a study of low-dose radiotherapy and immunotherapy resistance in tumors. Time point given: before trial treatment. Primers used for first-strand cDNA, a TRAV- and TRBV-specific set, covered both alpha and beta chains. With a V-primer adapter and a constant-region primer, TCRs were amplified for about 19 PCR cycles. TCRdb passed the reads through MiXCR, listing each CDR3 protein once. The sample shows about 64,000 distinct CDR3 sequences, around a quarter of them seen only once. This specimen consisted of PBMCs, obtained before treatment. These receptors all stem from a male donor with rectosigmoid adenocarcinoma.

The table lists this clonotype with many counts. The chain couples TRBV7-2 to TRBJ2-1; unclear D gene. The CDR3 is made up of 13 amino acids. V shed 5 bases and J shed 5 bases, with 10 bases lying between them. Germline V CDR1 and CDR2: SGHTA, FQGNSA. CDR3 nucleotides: TGTGCCAGCAGCCCCCCGAGGAACAATGAGCAGTTCTTC. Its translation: CASSPPRNNEQFF.

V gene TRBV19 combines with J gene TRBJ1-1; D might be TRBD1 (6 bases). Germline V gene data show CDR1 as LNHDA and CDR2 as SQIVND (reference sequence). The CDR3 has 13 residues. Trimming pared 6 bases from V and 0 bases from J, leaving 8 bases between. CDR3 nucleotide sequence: TGTGCCAGTAGCGGGACACTGAACACTGAAGCTTTCTTT. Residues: CASSGTLNTEAFF. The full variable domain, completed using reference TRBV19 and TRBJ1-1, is DGGITQSPKYLFRKEGQNVTLSCEQNLNHDAMYWYRQDPGQGLRLIYYSQIVNDFQKGDIAEGYSVSREKKESFPLTVTSAQKNPTAFYLCASSGTLNTEAFFGQGTRLTVV.

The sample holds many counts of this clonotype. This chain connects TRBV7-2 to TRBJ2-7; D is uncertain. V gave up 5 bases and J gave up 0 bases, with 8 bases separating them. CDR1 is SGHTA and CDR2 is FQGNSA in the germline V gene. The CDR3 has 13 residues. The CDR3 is CASSGVSSYEQYF. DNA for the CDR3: TGTGCCAGCAGCGGGGTTAGCTCCTACGAGCAGTACTTC.

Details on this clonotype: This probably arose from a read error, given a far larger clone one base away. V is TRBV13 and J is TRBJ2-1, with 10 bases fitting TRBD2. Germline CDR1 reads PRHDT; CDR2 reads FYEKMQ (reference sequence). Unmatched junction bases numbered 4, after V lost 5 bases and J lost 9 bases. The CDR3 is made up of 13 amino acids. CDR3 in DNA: TGTGCCAGCAGCCCGCGGACTAGCGGTGAGCAGTTCTTC. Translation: CASSPRTSGEQFF.

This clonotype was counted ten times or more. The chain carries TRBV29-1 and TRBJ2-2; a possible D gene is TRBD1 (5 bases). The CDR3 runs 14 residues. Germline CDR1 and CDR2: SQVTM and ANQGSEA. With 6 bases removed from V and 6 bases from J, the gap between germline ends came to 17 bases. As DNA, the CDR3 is TGCAGCGTCGTACCCTCGAACAGGCCCGGGGAGCTGTTTTTT. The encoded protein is CSVVPSNRPGELFF.

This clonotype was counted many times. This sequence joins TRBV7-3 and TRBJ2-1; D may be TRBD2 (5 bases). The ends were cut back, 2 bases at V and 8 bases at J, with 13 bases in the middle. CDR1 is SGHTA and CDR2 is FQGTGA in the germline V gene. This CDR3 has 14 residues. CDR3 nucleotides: TGTGCCAGCAGCTTAGGGAGAGAACGGGATGAGCAGTTCTTC. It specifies CASSLGRERDEQFF.

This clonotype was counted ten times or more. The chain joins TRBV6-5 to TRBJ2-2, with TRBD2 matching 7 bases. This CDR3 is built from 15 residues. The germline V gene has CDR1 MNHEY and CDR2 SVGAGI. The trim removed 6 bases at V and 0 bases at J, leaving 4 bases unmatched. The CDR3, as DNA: TGTGCCAGCAGAGCCGGGACTACGAACACCGGGGAGCTGTTTTTT. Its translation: CASRAGTTNTGELFF.

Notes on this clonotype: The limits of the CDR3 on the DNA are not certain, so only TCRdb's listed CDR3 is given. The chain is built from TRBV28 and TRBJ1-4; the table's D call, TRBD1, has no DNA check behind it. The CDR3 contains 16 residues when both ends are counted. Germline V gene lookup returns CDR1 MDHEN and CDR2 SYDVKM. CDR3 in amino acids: CASNSAGGGNEKLFFF.

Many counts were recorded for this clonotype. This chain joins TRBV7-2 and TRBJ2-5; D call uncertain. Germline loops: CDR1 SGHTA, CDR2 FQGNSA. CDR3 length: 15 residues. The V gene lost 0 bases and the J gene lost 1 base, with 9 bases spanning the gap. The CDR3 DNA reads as TGTGCCAGCAGCTTAGCGGTAACGACCCAAGAGACCCAGTACTTC. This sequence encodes CASSLAVTTQETQYF.

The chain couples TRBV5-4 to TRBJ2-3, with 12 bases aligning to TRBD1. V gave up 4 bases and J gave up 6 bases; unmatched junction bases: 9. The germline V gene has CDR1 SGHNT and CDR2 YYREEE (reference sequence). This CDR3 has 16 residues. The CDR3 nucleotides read TGTGCCAGCAGCCTGGGAGGGACAGGGGGCGCGGATACGCAGTATTTT. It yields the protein CASSLGGTGGADTQYF. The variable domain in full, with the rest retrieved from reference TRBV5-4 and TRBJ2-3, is ETGVTQSPTHLIKTRGQQVTLRCSSQSGHNTVSWYQQALGQGPQFIFQYYREEENGRGNFPPRFSGLQFPNYSSELNVNALELDDSALYLCASSLGGTGGADTQYFGPGTRLTVL.

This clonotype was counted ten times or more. The CDR3 DNA sequence: TGTGCCAGCAGCTTATCCAGGGGGCTGAGCGAGCAGTACTTC. Encoded protein: CASSLSRGLSEQYF. The chain joins TRBV7-6 to TRBJ2-7, with TRBD1 identical over 8 bases. Unmatched junction bases numbered 6, after V lost 2 bases and J lost 6 bases. The CDR3 contains 14 residues. Germline-derived CDR1 and CDR2 are SGHVS and FNYEAQ.

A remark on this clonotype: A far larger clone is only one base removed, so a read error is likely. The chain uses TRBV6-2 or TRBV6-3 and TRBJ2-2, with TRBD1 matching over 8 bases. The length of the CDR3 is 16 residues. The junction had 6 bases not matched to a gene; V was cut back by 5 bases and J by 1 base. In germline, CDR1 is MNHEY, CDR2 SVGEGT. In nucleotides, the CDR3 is TGTGCCAGCAGTGACCGCGGACAGGGGAACACCGGGGAGCTGTTTTTT. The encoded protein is CASSDRGQGNTGELFF.

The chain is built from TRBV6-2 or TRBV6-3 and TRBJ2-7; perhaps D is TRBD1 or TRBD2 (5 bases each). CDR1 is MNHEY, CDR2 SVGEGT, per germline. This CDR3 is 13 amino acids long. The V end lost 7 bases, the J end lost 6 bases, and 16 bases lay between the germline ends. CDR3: CASISGRGGEQYF. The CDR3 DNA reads TGTGCCAGCATTTCGGGGCGAGGTGGCGAGCAGTACTTC.

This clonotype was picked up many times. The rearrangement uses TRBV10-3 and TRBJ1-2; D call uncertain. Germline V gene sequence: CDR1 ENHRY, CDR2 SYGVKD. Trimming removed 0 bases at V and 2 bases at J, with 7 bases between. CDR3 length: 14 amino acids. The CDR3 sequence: CAISESQLNYGYTF. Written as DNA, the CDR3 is TGTGCCATCAGTGAGTCCCAGCTAAACTATGGCTACACCTTC.

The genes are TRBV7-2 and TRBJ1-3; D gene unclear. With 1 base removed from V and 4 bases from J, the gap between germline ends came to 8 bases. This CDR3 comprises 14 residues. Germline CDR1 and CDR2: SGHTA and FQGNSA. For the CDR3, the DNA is TGTGCCAGCAGCTTAGGCGGTGGGGGAAACACCATATATTTT. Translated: CASSLGGGGNTIYF. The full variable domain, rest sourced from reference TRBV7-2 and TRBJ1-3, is GAGVSQSPSNKVTEKGKDVELRCDPISGHTALYWYRQSLGQGLEFLIYFQGNSAPDKSGLPSDRFSAERTGGSVSTLTIQRTQQEDSAVYLCASSLGGGGNTIYFGEGSWLTVV.

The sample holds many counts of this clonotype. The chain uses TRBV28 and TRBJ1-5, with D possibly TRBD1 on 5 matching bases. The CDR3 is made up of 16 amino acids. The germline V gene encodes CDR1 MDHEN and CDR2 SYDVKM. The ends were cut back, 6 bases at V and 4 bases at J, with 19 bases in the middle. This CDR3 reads CASRYRDHQGNQPQHF. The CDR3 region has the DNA TGTGCCAGCAGGTACCGGGACCACCAAGGGAATCAGCCCCAGCATTTT.

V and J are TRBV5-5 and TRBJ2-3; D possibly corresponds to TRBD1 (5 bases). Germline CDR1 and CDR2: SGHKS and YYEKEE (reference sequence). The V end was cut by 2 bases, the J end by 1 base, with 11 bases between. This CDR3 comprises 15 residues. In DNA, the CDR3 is TGTGCCAGCAGCTTTATCAGGGATCGCACAGATACGCAGTATTTT. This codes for CASSFIRDRTDTQYF.

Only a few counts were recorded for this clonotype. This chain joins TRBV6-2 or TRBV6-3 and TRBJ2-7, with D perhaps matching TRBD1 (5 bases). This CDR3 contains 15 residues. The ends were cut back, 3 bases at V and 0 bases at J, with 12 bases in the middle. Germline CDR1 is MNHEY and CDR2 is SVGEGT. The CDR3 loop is CASSYRGSGSYEQYF. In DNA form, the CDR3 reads TGTGCCAGCAGTTATAGGGGTAGTGGCTCCTACGAGCAGTACTTC.

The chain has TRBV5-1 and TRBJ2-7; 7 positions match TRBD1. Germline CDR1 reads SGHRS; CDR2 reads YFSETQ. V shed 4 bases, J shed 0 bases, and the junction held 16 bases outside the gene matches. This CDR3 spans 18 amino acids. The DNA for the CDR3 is TGCGCCAGCAGCCAACGACGGACCGGGACAGCCAGCTCCTACGAGCAGTACTTC. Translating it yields CASSQRRTGTASSYEQYF.

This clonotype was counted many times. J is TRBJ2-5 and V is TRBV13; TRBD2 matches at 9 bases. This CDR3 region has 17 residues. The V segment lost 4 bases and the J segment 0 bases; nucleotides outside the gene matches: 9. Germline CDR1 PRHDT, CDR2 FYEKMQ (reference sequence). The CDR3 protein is CASSSGFGGRDQETQYF. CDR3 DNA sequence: TGTGCCAGCAGCTCTGGATTTGGCGGGAGGGACCAAGAGACCCAGTACTTC.

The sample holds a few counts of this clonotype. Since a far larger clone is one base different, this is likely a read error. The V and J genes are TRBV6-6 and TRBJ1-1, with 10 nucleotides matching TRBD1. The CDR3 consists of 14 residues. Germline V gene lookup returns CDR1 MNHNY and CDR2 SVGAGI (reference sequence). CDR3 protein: CASKTGGRSTEASF. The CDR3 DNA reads TGTGCCAGCAAGACAGGGGGCCGGAGCACTGAAGCTTCCTTT.

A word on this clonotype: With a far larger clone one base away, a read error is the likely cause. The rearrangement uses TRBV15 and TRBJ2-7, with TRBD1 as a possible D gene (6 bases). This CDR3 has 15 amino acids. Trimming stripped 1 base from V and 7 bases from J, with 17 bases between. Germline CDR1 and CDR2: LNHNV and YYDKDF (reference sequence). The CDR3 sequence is CATSRAEFRDNEQYF. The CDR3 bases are TGTGCCACCAGCAGAGCTGAGTTTCGGGACAATGAGCAGTACTTC.

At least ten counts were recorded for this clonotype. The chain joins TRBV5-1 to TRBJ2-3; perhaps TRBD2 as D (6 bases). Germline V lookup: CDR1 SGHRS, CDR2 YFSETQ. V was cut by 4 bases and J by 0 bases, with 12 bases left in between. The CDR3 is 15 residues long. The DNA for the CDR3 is TGCGCCAGCAGCCCATCCGGGACTAGCACAGATACGCAGTATTTT. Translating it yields CASSPSGTSTDTQYF.

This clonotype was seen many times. CDR3 in amino acids: CASSFIEGSGYTF. The CDR3 DNA reads TGTGCCAGCAGTTTCATCGAAGGGTCTGGCTACACCTTC. This rearrangement joins TRBV12-3 or TRBV12-4 to TRBJ1-2; no clear D. The CDR3 is 13 residues long. V lost 3 bases and J 7 bases, leaving 12 bases between the germline ends.

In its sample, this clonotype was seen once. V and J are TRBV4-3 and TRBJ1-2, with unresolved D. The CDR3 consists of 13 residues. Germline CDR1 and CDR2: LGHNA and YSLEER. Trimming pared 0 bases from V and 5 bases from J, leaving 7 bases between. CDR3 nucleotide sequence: TGCGCCAGCAGCCAAGAAAGGTTTTATGGCTACACCTTC. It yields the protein CASSQERFYGYTF.

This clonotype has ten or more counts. CDR3 loop: CASSYGLAGVGEQFF. Here the CDR3 DNA reads TGTGCCAGCAGTTACGGACTAGCGGGAGTGGGAGAGCAGTTCTTC. The J gene is TRBJ2-1, the V gene TRBV6-1; 13 nucleotides align to TRBD2. V gave up 5 bases and J gave up 10 bases; unmatched junction bases: 8. This CDR3 region has 15 residues. Looked up from germline, CDR1 is MNHNS and CDR2 is SASEGT.

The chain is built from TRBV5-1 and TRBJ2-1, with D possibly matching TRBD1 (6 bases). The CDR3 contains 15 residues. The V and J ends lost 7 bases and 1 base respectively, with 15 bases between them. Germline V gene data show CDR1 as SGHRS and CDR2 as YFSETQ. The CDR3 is CASFTGRGSYNEQFF. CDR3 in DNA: TGCGCCAGCTTTACAGGGAGAGGGTCCTACAATGAGCAGTTCTTC.

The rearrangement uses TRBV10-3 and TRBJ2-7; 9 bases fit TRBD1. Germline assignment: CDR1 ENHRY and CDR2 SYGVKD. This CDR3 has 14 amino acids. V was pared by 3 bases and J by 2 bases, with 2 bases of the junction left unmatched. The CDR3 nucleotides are TGTGCCATCAGTGACAGACAGGGGGCCTACGAGCAGTACTTC. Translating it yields CAISDRQGAYEQYF.